Listed here are 27 T cell receptor beta chains from one sample, sequenced in a study of naive and memory T cell subsets. Notes on the study in general: Especially in CD8 cells, naive repertoires contained a few larger clonotypes, possibly CD45RA-re-expressing memory cells.

Their cognate antigens are unknown. The beta constant-region primer was an equimolar mix of two oligonucleotides covering TRBC1 and TRBC2. Nested alpha and beta constant-region primers with the SP2 primer drove four PCR rounds on ligated cDNA. TCRdb analysed the UMI-ligation and nested PCR reads with MiXCR anew, one entry per CDR3 protein. The sample carries around 140,000 distinct CDR3 sequences, about a fifth recorded once. Input material: naive CD8+ T cells from blood. The receptors derive from a human donor in good health.

This clonotype was picked up many times. The V and J genes are TRBV12-3 or TRBV12-4 and TRBJ2-7, with 9 bases matching TRBD2. The junction had 17 bases not matched to a gene; V was cut back by 7 bases and J by 7 bases. The CDR3 covers 16 residues. The CDR3 bases are TGTGCCAGCACCTCGAAAATAGCGGGAGTATCGTGGGAGCAGTACTTC. It is translated as CASTSKIAGVSWEQYF.

For the CDR3, the DNA is TGCAGCGTCCATACAGGGGTTCCTGAAGCTTTCTTT. Amino acid sequence: CSVHTGVPEAFF. The rearrangement links TRBV29-1 to TRBJ1-1; 7 bases line up with TRBD1. This CDR3 has 12 amino acids. CDR1 and CDR2 (germline): SQVTM, ANQGSEA. J gave up 6 bases and V 6 bases, and 7 bases lay outside the gene matches.

The chain joins TRBV6-5 to TRBJ1-5; tentative D call: TRBD1 (6 bases). The germline gives CDR1 MNHEY, CDR2 SVGAGI. The ends were cut back, 2 bases at V and 0 bases at J, with 11 bases in the middle. The CDR3 extends over 16 amino acids. CDR3 DNA: TGTGCCAGCAGTTACGGGGGGACAAATAGCAATCAGCCCCAGCATTTT. This codes for CASSYGGTNSNQPQHF.

The chain combines TRBV10-3 with TRBJ1-2; 8 bases are a match to TRBD1. J was trimmed by 6 bases and V by 6 bases; bases with no gene match: 12. The CDR3 extends over 15 amino acids. CDR1 ENHRY and CDR2 SYGVKD come from the germline V gene. In DNA form, the CDR3 reads TGTGCCATCAGCCCCCTGGACAGGGTAAAGGATGGCTACACCTTC. It yields the protein CAISPLDRVKDGYTF.

This clonotype came up a few times. The chain links TRBV30 to TRBJ2-1; 16 nucleotides align to TRBD2. CDR3 length: 16 amino acids. Germline values: CDR1 GTSNPN, CDR2 SVGIG (reference sequence). V gave up 1 base and J gave up 10 bases; unmatched junction bases: 7. The CDR3 loop reads CAWSEGLAGGPGEQFF. The DNA of the CDR3 is TGTGCCTGGAGTGAGGGACTAGCGGGAGGGCCCGGAGAGCAGTTCTTC. Combining the CDR3 with reference TRBV30 and TRBJ2-1 gives the whole variable domain SQTIHQWPATLVQPVGSPLSLECTVEGTSNPNLYWYRQAAGRGLQLLFYSVGIGQISSEVPQNLSASRPQDRQFILSSKKLLLSDSGFYLCAWSEGLAGGPGEQFFGPGTRLTVL.

The chain employs TRBV7-3 and TRBJ1-6, with D unresolved. The CDR3 loop spans 13 amino acids. Germline CDR1 and CDR2: SGHTA and FQGTGA. V gave up 4 bases and J gave up 9 bases, with 10 bases separating them. The CDR3 bases are TGTGCCAGCAGCTCCTACATTGGTTCACCCCTCCACTTT. It translates to CASSSYIGSPLHF.

This clonotype was detected only a few times. V is TRBV27 and J is TRBJ1-2, with D perhaps TRBD1 (5 bases). The germline V gene has CDR1 MNHEY and CDR2 SMNVEV (reference sequence). The ends were cut back, 3 bases at V and 2 bases at J, with 7 bases in the middle. This CDR3 spans 13 amino acids. CDR3 bases: TGTGCCAGCAGTTTGGGGCCCAACTATGGCTACACCTTC. Protein sequence: CASSLGPNYGYTF.

This chain links TRBV13 with TRBJ1-4; 8 bases match TRBD1. V lost 4 bases and J lost 5; bases outside the gene matches: 9. The CDR3 loop spans 16 amino acids. Germline V CDR1 and CDR2: PRHDT, FYEKMQ (reference sequence). CDR3 sequence (DNA): TGTGCCAGCAGCTCCACACACAGGGGGAAGAATGAAAAACTGTTTTTT. Residues: CASSSTHRGKNEKLFF.

This clonotype has a handful of counts. The gene calls are TRBV29-1 and TRBJ2-1; D unclear. Trimming shortened V by 6 bases and J by 0 bases, and 9 bases separated the two germline ends. CDR3 length: 13 amino acids. Germline-derived CDR1 and CDR2 are SQVTM and ANQGSEA. CDR3 sequence: CSVLISSYNEQFF. DNA for the CDR3: TGCAGCGTCCTTATAAGCTCCTACAATGAGCAGTTCTTC.

J is TRBJ1-1 and V is TRBV7-9; D unresolved. This CDR3 contains 13 residues. CDR1 SEHNR and CDR2 FQNEAQ come from the germline V gene (reference sequence). V shed 7 bases and J shed 6 bases, with 15 bases lying between them. Here the CDR3 reads CASNQIQAAEAFF. The CDR3 nucleotides read TGTGCCAGCAATCAAATCCAGGCCGCTGAAGCTTTCTTT.

The genes are TRBV6-5 and TRBJ2-5, with 11 bases identical to TRBD2. CDR3 length: 17 amino acids. Unmatched junction bases numbered 12, after V lost 4 bases and J lost 5 bases. Germline V gives CDR1 MNHEY, CDR2 SVGAGI. The CDR3 is CASSSELAGVDAETQYF. DNA for the CDR3: TGTGCCAGCAGTTCCGAACTAGCGGGAGTAGACGCTGAGACCCAGTACTTC.

The chain links TRBV19 to TRBJ1-2; possibly TRBD1 for D (5 bases). Trimming took 5 bases from V and 4 from J, leaving 11 bases between them. CDR1 is LNHDA and CDR2 is SQIVND in the germline V gene (reference sequence). The CDR3 covers 13 residues. Here the CDR3 DNA reads TGTGCCAGTAGTCCTGGGGGAACCTATGGCTACACCTTC. It yields the protein CASSPGGTYGYTF.

The chain employs TRBV7-9 and TRBJ2-1; D gene ambiguous. Trimming cost V 5 bases and J 5 bases, with 7 bases left between them. Looked up from germline, CDR1 is SEHNR and CDR2 is FQNEAQ (reference sequence). The CDR3 is 12 amino acids. CDR3 region: CASSPIHNEQFF. For the CDR3, the DNA is TGTGCCAGCAGCCCGATCCACAATGAGCAGTTCTTC.

This clonotype appeared a few times. The chain uses TRBV18 and TRBJ2-7, with TRBD1 identical over 8 bases. The V gene's germline CDR1 is KGHSH and CDR2 LQKENI. After removal of 10 bases from V and 9 bases from J, the junction contained 17 bases not matched to a gene. This CDR3 has 14 residues. Here the CDR3 reads CATGFRDRINGQYF. The CDR3 nucleotides are TGTGCCACAGGCTTCCGGGACAGGATTAACGGGCAGTACTTC.

This chain links TRBV9 with TRBJ2-1, with TRBD2 matching 7 bases. The V gene end was trimmed by 3 bases and the J gene end by 4 bases; junction bases not matched to a gene: 7. CDR1 SGDLS and CDR2 YYNGEE come from the germline V gene. The CDR3 runs to 15 residues. In nucleotides, the CDR3 is TGTGCCAGCAGCGCGAGCGGGACCTTTTACAATGAGCAGTTCTTC. It encodes CASSASGTFYNEQFF.

This clonotype has only a few counts. The chain recombines TRBV5-6 with TRBJ2-3; no clear D. Germline V gene sequence: CDR1 SGHDT, CDR2 YYEEEE. Trimming removed 0 bases at V and 8 bases at J, with 7 bases between. The CDR3 covers 12 residues. CDR3 DNA sequence: TGTGCCAGCAGCTTGGGGTTCGGTACGCAGTATTTT. This encodes CASSLGFGTQYF.

This clonotype was seen at least ten times. V usage is TRBV5-6 and J usage is TRBJ2-7; 11 nucleotides agree with TRBD2. CDR1 is SGHDT, CDR2 YYEEEE, per germline. The CDR3 consists of 15 residues. V was pared by 4 bases and J by 5 bases, with 8 bases of the junction left unmatched. The CDR3 region has the DNA TGTGCCAGCAGCGACATTCTAGCGGGAGGCCACGAGCAGTACTTC. As protein: CASSDILAGGHEQYF.

This rearrangement joins TRBV12-3 or TRBV12-4 to TRBJ2-3; 9 bases match TRBD2. V shed 4 bases, J shed 5 bases, and the junction held 13 bases outside the gene matches. This CDR3 is 17 amino acids long. The CDR3 is CASSSGVVAGDLDTQYF. Written as DNA, the CDR3 is TGTGCCAGCAGTTCAGGTGTCGTAGCGGGAGATCTAGATACGCAGTATTTT.

The genes are TRBV5-6 and TRBJ2-2; D perhaps matches TRBD1 (6 bases). Germline assignment: CDR1 SGHDT and CDR2 YYEEEE. CDR3 length equals 16 residues. Trimming left V 1 base short and J 3 bases short, with 13 bases between. The CDR3 reads CASSLNSGQYTGELFF. The CDR3, as DNA: TGTGCCAGCAGCTTGAATTCCGGACAGTACACCGGGGAGCTGTTTTTT.

The chain uses TRBV5-1 and TRBJ1-2, with 7 nucleotides matching TRBD1. The CDR3 runs to 16 residues. V lost 4 bases to trimming and J lost 3 bases; unmatched junction nucleotides: 12. From germline, CDR1 is SGHRS and CDR2 YFSETQ. The CDR3 sequence is CASSPEGAGAHYGYTF. As DNA, the CDR3 is TGCGCCAGCAGCCCGGAGGGGGCGGGGGCCCACTATGGCTACACCTTC.

This chain uses TRBV6-2 or TRBV6-3 with TRBJ2-6, with 10 bases identical to TRBD2. The CDR3 loop spans 16 amino acids. J was trimmed by 12 bases and V by 4 bases; bases with no gene match: 12. Germline V gene sequence: CDR1 MNHEY, CDR2 SVGEGT. CDR3 protein: CASSSRAGGPGGVLTF. DNA of the CDR3: TGTGCCAGCAGTTCGAGAGCGGGAGGGCCGGGGGGCGTCCTGACTTTC.

This clonotype appeared a few times. The V gene is TRBV2, the J gene TRBJ2-1; 7 bases map to TRBD1. Germline CDR1 and CDR2: SNHLY and FYNNEI. Unmatched junction bases numbered 7, after V lost 1 base and J lost 4 bases. This CDR3 region has 16 residues. The CDR3 region has the DNA TGTGCCAGCAGTGAAGATGGGGGACAGCCGTACAATGAGCAGTTCTTC. Translation: CASSEDGGQPYNEQFF.

V is TRBV7-9 and J is TRBJ1-1; D remains ambiguous. The CDR3 runs 13 residues. Looked up from germline, CDR1 is SEHNR and CDR2 is FQNEAQ (reference sequence). The V gene lost 0 bases and the J gene lost 7 bases, with 9 bases spanning the gap. As DNA, the CDR3 is TGTGCCAGCAGCTTAGCAGCGGGGATTGAAGCTTTCTTT. It codes for CASSLAAGIEAFF. Complete variable domain (other parts from reference TRBV7-9 and TRBJ1-1): DTGVSQNPRHKITKRGQNVTFRCDPISEHNRLYWYRQTLGQGPEFLTYFQNEAQLEKSRLLSDRFSAERPKGSFSTLEIQRTEQGDSAMYLCASSLAAGIEAFFGQGTRLTVV.

The CDR3 coding sequence is TGTGCCACCAGCATCGGTAGGACTGAAGCTTTCTTT. As protein: CATSIGRTEAFF. This chain uses TRBV15 with TRBJ1-1; no definite D call. The CDR3 is 12 residues long. V lost 4 bases to trimming and J lost 5 bases, with 8 bases between them. CDR1 and CDR2 from the germline V gene are LNHNV and YYDKDF (reference sequence).

This clonotype was seen a handful of times. Written as DNA, the CDR3 is TGTGCCAGCAGTTACGACGCAGGCTCAACCCCAGATACGCAGTATTTT. Translated: CASSYDAGSTPDTQYF. The chain combines TRBV6-5 with TRBJ2-3; the D is unclear. V dropped 2 bases and J dropped 4 bases, with 16 bases sitting between them. CDR1 and CDR2 from the germline V gene are MNHEY and SVGAGI. The CDR3 is 16 amino acids.

This clonotype was seen only a few times. V is TRBV14 and J is TRBJ1-2, with a possible D match to TRBD1 (5 bases). Trimming removed 1 base from V and 5 bases from J, with 8 bases in between. This CDR3 is built from 13 residues. Germline lookup yields CDR1 SGHDN and CDR2 FVKESK. The CDR3 is CASSQAWGYGYTF. The CDR3 bases are TGTGCCAGCAGCCAAGCCTGGGGGTATGGCTACACCTTC.

CDR3: CASSLPNVRDQETQYF. The CDR3 DNA reads as TGTGCCAGCAGCCTTCCCAACGTGAGGGACCAAGAGACCCAGTACTTC. The V and J genes are TRBV7-9 and TRBJ2-5; D perhaps matches TRBD2 (5 bases). The germline V and J ends were trimmed by 5 bases and 0 bases, with 16 bases remaining between them. The germline CDR1 and CDR2 sequences are SEHNR and FQNEAQ (reference sequence). The CDR3 extends over 16 amino acids.